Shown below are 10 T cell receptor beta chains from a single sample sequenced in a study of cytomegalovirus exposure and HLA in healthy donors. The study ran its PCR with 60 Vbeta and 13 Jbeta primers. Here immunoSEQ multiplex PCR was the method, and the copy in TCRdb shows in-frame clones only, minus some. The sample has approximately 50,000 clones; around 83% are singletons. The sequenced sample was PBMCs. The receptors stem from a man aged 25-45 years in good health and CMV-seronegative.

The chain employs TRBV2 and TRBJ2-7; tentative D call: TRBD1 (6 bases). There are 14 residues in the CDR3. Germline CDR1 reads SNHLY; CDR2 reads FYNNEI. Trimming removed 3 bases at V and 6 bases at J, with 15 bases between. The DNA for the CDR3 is TGTGCCAGCAGTGACGGGCAGGGGCTCGGCGAGCAGTACTTC. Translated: CASSDGQGLGEQYF. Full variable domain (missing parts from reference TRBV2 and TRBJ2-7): EPEVTQTPSHQVTQMGQEVILRCVPISNHLYFYWYRQILGQKVEFLVSFYNNEISEKSEIFDDQFSVERPDGSNFTLKIRSTKLEDSAMYFCASSDGQGLGEQYFGPGTRLTVT.

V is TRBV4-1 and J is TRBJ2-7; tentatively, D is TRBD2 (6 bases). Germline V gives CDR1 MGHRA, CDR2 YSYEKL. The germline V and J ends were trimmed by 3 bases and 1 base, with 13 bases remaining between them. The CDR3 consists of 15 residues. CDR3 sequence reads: CASSHSWDSSYEQYF. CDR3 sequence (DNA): TGCGCCAGCAGCCACTCCTGGGACTCTTCCTACGAGCAGTACTTC.

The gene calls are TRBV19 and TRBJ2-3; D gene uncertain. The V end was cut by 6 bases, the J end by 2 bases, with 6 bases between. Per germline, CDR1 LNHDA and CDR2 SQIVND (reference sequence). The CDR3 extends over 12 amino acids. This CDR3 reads CASSLPTDTQYF. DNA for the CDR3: TGTGCCAGTAGCCTTCCCACAGATACGCAGTATTTT.

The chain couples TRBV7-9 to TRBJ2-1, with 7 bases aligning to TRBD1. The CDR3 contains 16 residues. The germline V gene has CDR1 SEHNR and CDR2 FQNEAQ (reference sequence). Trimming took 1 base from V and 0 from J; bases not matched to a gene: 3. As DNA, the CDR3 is TGTGCCAGCAGCTTAGGGACAGGACGCTCCTACAATGAGCAGTTCTTC. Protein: CASSLGTGRSYNEQFF.

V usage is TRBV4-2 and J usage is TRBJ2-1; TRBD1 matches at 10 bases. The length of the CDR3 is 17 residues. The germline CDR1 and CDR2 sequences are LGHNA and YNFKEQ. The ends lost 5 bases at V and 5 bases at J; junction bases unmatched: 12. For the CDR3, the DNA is TGTGCCAGCAGCGACGGTCCGGACAGGGGGAGGAACAATGAGCAGTTCTTC. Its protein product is CASSDGPDRGRNNEQFF.

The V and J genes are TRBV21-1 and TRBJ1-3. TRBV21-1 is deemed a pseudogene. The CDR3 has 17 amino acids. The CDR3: CASPSGAGPSSGNTIYF. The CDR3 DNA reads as TGTGCCAGCCCCAGCGGGGCGGGGCCCAGCTCTGGAAACACCATATATTTT.

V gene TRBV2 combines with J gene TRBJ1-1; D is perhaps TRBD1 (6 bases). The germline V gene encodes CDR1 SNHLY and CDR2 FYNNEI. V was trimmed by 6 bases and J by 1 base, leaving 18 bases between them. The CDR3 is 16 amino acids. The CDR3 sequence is CASSLIRQATNTEAFF. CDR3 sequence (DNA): TGTGCCAGCAGCCTGATCAGACAGGCGACGAACACTGAAGCTTTCTTT.

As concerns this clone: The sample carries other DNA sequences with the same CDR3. CDR3 in amino acids: CASSLTVNTEAFF. The CDR3, as DNA: TGTGCCAGCAGTCTGACAGTGAACACTGAAGCTTTCTTT. This chain uses TRBV27 with TRBJ1-1, with D perhaps TRBD1 (5 bases). Germline CDR1 is MNHEY and CDR2 is SMNVEV (reference sequence). V lost 5 bases, J lost 0 bases, and 7 bases lay in between. CDR3 length equals 13 residues.

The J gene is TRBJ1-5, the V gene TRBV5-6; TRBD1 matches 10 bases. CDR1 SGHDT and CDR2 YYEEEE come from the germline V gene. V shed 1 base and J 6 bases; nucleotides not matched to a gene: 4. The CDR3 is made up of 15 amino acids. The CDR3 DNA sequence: TGTGCCAGCAGCTTGAGGACAGGGGGGTTTCAGCCCCAGCATTTT. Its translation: CASSLRTGGFQPQHF.

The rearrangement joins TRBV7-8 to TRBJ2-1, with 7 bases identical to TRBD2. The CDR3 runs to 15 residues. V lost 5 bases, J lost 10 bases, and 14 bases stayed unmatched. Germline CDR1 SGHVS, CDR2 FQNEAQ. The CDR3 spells CASSPAGVVPMEQFF. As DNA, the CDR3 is TGTGCCAGCAGCCCGGCGGGAGTCGTCCCCATGGAGCAGTTCTTC.